This T cell receptor (beta chain) was sequenced in a study of blood T cell repertoires in COVID-19. This CDR3 comprises 16 residues. In germline, CDR1 is KGHDR, CDR2 SFDVKD. V lost 3 bases, J lost 1 base, and 9 bases lay in between. Per the study methods: For nucleated cells, counts were estimated from reference gene primer amplification. The repertoire was sequenced with immunoSEQ multiplex PCR; TCRdb's copy has only in-frame clones and lacks some. D and trimming come from the DNA, and the V and J calls and clone size come from that table. The sample shows 53,000 or so clones, 77% of them seen only once.

Sequenced input: peripheral blood. This receptor was taken from a man aged 70 or older with active or convalescent COVID-19. The chain links TRBV24-1 to TRBJ2-6, with D maybe TRBD1 (5 bases). CDR3 nucleotide sequence: TGTGCCACCAGTGATGCCAGGGCGTCTGGGGCCAACGTCCTGACTTTC. Translating gives CATSDARASGANVLTF.